This T cell receptor beta chain comes out of a study of pediatric ulcerative colitis. TCRdb keeps only in-frame clones here, not all; method: immunoSEQ multiplex PCR. The sample holds more than 45,000 clones; approximately 87% are singletons and the top ten take approximately 1.5%. Trimming took 0 bases from V and 0 from J; bases not matched to a gene: 19. Looked up from germline, CDR1 is SGHDN and CDR2 is FVKESK. CDR3 size: 22 residues. Material for sequencing was blood. The V gene is TRBV14, the J gene TRBJ2-1, with 8 bases fitting TRBD2. The receptor's source is a boy aged 5-17 years who was a control in a study of pediatric ulcerative colitis. In DNA, the CDR3 is TGTGCCAGCAGCCAAGAAATCCCCCCTGGGCTAGCGGGCATATCCTCCTACAATGAGCAGTTCTTC. Translated: CASSQEIPPGLAGISSYNEQFF.